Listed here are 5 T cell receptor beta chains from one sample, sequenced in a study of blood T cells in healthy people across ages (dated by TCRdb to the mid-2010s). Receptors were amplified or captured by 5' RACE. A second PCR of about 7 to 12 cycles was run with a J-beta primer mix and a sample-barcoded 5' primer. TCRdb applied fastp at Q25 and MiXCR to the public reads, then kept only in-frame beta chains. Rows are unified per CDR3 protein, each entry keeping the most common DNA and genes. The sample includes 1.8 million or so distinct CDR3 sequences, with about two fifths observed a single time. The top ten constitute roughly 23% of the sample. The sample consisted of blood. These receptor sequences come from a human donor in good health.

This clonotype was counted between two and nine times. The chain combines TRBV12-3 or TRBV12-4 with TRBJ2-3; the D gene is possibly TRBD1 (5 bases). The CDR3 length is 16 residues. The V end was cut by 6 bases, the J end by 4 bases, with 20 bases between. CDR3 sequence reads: CASRMPGPLFSDTQYF. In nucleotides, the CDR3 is TGTGCCAGCAGAATGCCAGGGCCCTTATTCTCAGATACGCAGTATTTT.

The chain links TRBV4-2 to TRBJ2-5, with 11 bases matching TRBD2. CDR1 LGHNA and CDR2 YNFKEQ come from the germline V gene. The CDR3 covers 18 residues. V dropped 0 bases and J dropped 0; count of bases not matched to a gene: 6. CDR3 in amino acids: CASSQEGTSGTYQETQYF. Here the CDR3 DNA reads TGTGCCAGCAGCCAAGAAGGGACTAGCGGAACGTACCAAGAGACCCAGTACTTC.

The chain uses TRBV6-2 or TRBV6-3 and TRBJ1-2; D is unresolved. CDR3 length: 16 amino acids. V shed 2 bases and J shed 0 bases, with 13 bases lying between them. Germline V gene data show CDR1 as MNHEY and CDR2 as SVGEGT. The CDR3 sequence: CASSYGAAPSNYGYTF. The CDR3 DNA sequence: TGTGCCAGCAGTTACGGAGCAGCACCTTCTAACTATGGCTACACCTTC.

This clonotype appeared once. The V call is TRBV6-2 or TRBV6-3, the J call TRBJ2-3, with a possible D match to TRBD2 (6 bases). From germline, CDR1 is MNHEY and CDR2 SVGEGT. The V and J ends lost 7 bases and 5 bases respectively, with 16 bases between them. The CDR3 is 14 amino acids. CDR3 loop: CASMAWDLQDTQYF. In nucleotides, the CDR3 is TGTGCCAGCATGGCTTGGGACTTGCAAGATACGCAGTATTTT.

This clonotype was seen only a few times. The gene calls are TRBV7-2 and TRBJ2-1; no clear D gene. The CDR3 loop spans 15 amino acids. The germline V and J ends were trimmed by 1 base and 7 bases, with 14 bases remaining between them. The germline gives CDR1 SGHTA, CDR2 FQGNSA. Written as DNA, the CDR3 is TGTGCCAGCAGCTTAGTTTCTGGGGTTAGGAATGAGCAGTTCTTC. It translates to CASSLVSGVRNEQFF.